A single sample is the source of the 15 T cell receptor beta chains below, sequenced in a study of memory CD4+ T cells and cytomegalovirus serostatus. Single viable CD3+CD4+CD8-CD45RO+ cells were sorted as the memory CD4+ T cells. Profiled with immunoSEQ multiplex PCR; TCRdb holds only in-frame clones, not every one. The sample contains some 67,000 clones, about three quarters of which appear only once. The sample taken for sequencing was memory CD4+ T cells from blood. All receptors come from an adult in good health and CMV-seropositive.

The CDR3 region has the DNA TGTGCCAGCAGCTTATCCCCGGTGGGGGGGAGGAACACCGGGGAGCTGTTTTTT. This sequence encodes CASSLSPVGGRNTGELFF. The chain has TRBV7-9 and TRBJ2-2, with 7 bases matching TRBD2. Germline V gene sequence: CDR1 SEHNR, CDR2 FQNEAQ (reference sequence). This CDR3 has 18 residues. With V trimmed by 2 bases and J by 1 base, 10 bases remained unmatched.

The gene calls are TRBV7-9 and TRBJ2-3, with TRBD1 matching over 7 bases. The CDR3 totals 16 residues. CDR1 and CDR2 from the germline V gene are SEHNR and FQNEAQ (reference sequence). The J segment lost 4 bases and the V segment lost 5 bases, leaving 12 bases of the junction unmatched. Here the CDR3 DNA reads TGTGCCAGCAGCAGCCGGGACAGTATCACTTCAGATACGCAGTATTTT. Amino acids: CASSSRDSITSDTQYF.

The rearrangement uses TRBV4-2 and TRBJ2-7; 10 nucleotides line up with TRBD2. The CDR3 loop spans 15 amino acids. In germline, CDR1 is LGHNA, CDR2 YNFKEQ. J was trimmed by 3 bases and V by 0 bases; bases with no gene match: 2. CDR3 sequence: CASSQDSGGSYEQYF. DNA of the CDR3: TGTGCCAGCAGCCAAGATAGCGGGGGGAGCTACGAGCAGTACTTC.

V and J are TRBV29-1 and TRBJ2-1; D possibly corresponds to TRBD1 (5 bases). The V gene lost 3 bases and the J gene lost 7 bases, with 13 bases spanning the gap. The V gene's germline CDR1 is SQVTM and CDR2 ANQGSEA. This CDR3 spans 13 amino acids. The CDR3 loop reads CSVDRQGRNEQFF. In nucleotides, the CDR3 is TGCAGCGTTGATCGGCAGGGTCGGAATGAGCAGTTCTTC.

This rearrangement joins TRBV19 to TRBJ1-2; 7 bases match TRBD1. This CDR3 has 12 residues. Germline values: CDR1 LNHDA, CDR2 SQIVND (reference sequence). The trim removed 5 bases at V and 4 bases at J, leaving 1 base unmatched. CDR3 nucleotide sequence: TGTGCCAGTAGTGGGGACAGCTATGGCTACACCTTC. Its protein product is CASSGDSYGYTF.

The chain uses TRBV6-1 and TRBJ2-1, with 9 bases fitting TRBD2. Per germline, CDR1 MNHNS and CDR2 SASEGT. The CDR3 is made up of 15 amino acids. J was trimmed by 4 bases and V by 5 bases; bases with no gene match: 6. The CDR3: CASSKATSGYNEQFF. CDR3 nucleotides: TGTGCCAGCAGTAAGGCGACTAGCGGTTACAATGAGCAGTTCTTC.

This sequence joins TRBV6-5 and TRBJ1-3, with TRBD1 identical over 8 bases. The CDR3 has 15 amino acids. Per the germline V gene, CDR1 is MNHEY and CDR2 is SVGAGI. Trimming took 5 bases from V and 2 from J; bases not matched to a gene: 5. Here the CDR3 reads CASSRGQVAGNTIYF. As DNA, the CDR3 is TGTGCCAGCAGTAGGGGACAGGTCGCTGGAAACACCATATATTTT.

V gene TRBV6-1 combines with J gene TRBJ2-7, with 7 positions matching TRBD1. The germline CDR1 and CDR2 sequences are MNHNS and SASEGT. The CDR3 totals 14 residues. With 6 bases clipped from V and 3 bases from J, the junction kept 8 bases outside the gene matches. The CDR3 coding sequence is TGTGCCAGCAGATACGGGACAGTATTCTACGAGCAGTACTTC. Its protein is CASRYGTVFYEQYF.

The chain employs TRBV5-1 and TRBJ2-2; TRBD1 matches 8 bases. The CDR3 has 16 residues. The germline CDR1 and CDR2 sequences are SGHRS and YFSETQ. V shed 6 bases, J shed 5 bases, and the junction held 12 bases outside the gene matches. The CDR3 region has the DNA TGCGCCAGCACGCTCCCAGGGGGCAAACGGACCGGGGAGCTGTTTTTT. It codes for CASTLPGGKRTGELFF.

The rearrangement joins TRBV5-8 to TRBJ1-1; D may be TRBD1 (5 bases). Germline CDR1 SGHTS, CDR2 YDEGEE. Trimming removed 1 base from V and 5 bases from J, with 12 bases in between. The CDR3 extends over 14 amino acids. DNA of the CDR3: TGTGCCAGCAGCTTGTTTCAGGGTGTGACTGAAGCTTTCTTT. Translated, it gives CASSLFQGVTEAFF.

The rearrangement links TRBV27 to TRBJ1-2, with D tentatively TRBD1 (5 bases). Germline CDR1 MNHEY, CDR2 SMNVEV (reference sequence). V lost 4 bases and J 2 bases, leaving 14 bases between the germline ends. CDR3 length: 15 residues. The CDR3 is CASSSNNRGNYGYTF. DNA for the CDR3: TGTGCCAGCAGTTCCAACAACCGGGGGAACTATGGCTACACCTTC.

V and J are TRBV15 and TRBJ1-2; the D is unclear. This CDR3 is 14 amino acids long. The germline CDR1 and CDR2 sequences are LNHNV and YYDKDF (reference sequence). V was pared by 4 bases and J by 2 bases, with 11 bases between. CDR3 in DNA: TGTGCCACCAGCATTCAAAACGTAAACTATGGCTACACCTTC. Translated, it gives CATSIQNVNYGYTF.

The rearrangement uses TRBV19 and TRBJ2-3; 10 nucleotides line up with TRBD2. V shed 2 bases and J 4 bases; nucleotides not matched to a gene: 3. The germline V gene encodes CDR1 LNHDA and CDR2 SQIVND (reference sequence). CDR3 length: 15 amino acids. In DNA, the CDR3 is TGTGCCAGTAGTATACTAGCGGGAGCCTCAGATACGCAGTATTTT. This codes for CASSILAGASDTQYF.

This clone occurred once. J is TRBJ2-7 and V is TRBV30; D assignment may be TRBD1 or TRBD2 (5 bases each). The V gene lost 2 bases and the J gene lost 2 bases, with 10 bases spanning the gap. The CDR3 is made up of 13 amino acids. CDR1 is GTSNPN, CDR2 SVGIG, per germline (reference sequence). The CDR3 loop is CAWSTGTAYEQYF. The CDR3 DNA is TGTGCCTGGAGTACCGGGACGGCCTACGAGCAGTACTTC.

The chain recombines TRBV7-3 with TRBJ2-5; the D gene is possibly TRBD1 (6 bases). This CDR3 is built from 13 residues. Between the trimmed V and J ends, which lost 5 bases and 5 bases, there was a span of 12 bases. Per the germline V gene, CDR1 is SGHTA and CDR2 is FQGTGA. This chain's CDR3 is CASSTGSGETQYF. CDR3 nucleotides: TGTGCCAGCAGCACAGGGTCCGGGGAGACCCAGTACTTC.